This T cell receptor (beta chain) was observed in a study of Ad26.COV2.S vaccination and SARS-CoV-2 variants. For the study at large: Enrollment placed the donor in the COV1001 Ad26.COV2.S trial arm. Participants got Ad26.COV2.S intramuscularly, once or twice 56 days apart.

About this clone: Its antigen is currently unknown.

Sequencing was performed with immunoSEQ multiplex PCR; in TCRdb, only in-frame clones are kept and a portion is missing. The repertoire holds about 350,000 clones, with about 88% as singletons. Study-level points and caveats: Those who received vaccine or placebo ended up with similar non-spike TCR breadth.

Sample treatment: 15 to 20 received Ad26.COV2.S at low or high dose, single or two shots; about 5 received placebo; per-sample allocation not given. Sampling happened 63 days after the first vaccine or placebo injection. V lost 1 base and J lost 6; bases outside the gene matches: 7. Germline V gives CDR1 LGHNA, CDR2 YSLEER. The CDR3 sequence is 15 residues long. The clonotype comes from a person between 18 and 65 years old who received the Ad26.COV2.S COVID-19 vaccine or a placebo. Sequencing was performed on peripheral blood, taken in a trial of Ad26.COV2.S vaccine versus placebo. V is TRBV4-3 and J is TRBJ1-1; 8 bases match TRBD1. The CDR3 nucleotides are TGCGCCAGCAGCCAAGTGGCAGGGGGCCTTTCTGAAGCTTTCTTT. Translation: CASSQVAGGLSEAFF.